The 17 T cell receptor beta chains given below trace back to one sample, sequenced in a study of OX40 agonist ivuxolimab in advanced cancers. Only in-frame clones appear in the TCRdb table, and some are missing; sequencing was by immunoSEQ multiplex PCR. The data contain 55,000 to 70,000 clones, nearly 85% of them singletons. The material was CD4+ or CD8+ T cells sorted from blood, obtained in a trial of the OX40 agonist ivuxolimab. The receptors originated from an adult with an advanced solid tumor such as melanoma, head and neck, liver or kidney cancer.

The gene calls are TRBV28 and TRBJ2-5, with D perhaps assigned TRBD1 or TRBD2 (6 bases each). The V end lost 6 bases, the J end lost 2 bases, and 13 bases lay between the germline ends. The CDR3 runs to 14 residues. Germline CDR1 and CDR2: MDHEN and SYDVKM. CDR3 in amino acids: CASRAQGTQETQYF. CDR3 sequence (DNA): TGTGCCAGCAGAGCCCAGGGGACTCAAGAGACCCAGTACTTC.

The V call is TRBV19, the J call TRBJ1-3; D gene uncertain. Germline V lookup: CDR1 LNHDA, CDR2 SQIVND (reference sequence). Deletions cut 7 bases from V and 9 bases from J, with 10 bases between. There are 11 residues in the CDR3. CDR3 residues: CASTLETTIYF. The CDR3 DNA reads as TGTGCCAGTACTCTGGAGACCACCATATATTTT.

The table lists this clone with a count of one. The V gene is TRBV7-3, the J gene TRBJ1-1, with D uncertain. The CDR3 is made up of 13 amino acids. The germline V gene encodes CDR1 SGHTA and CDR2 FQGTGA. V was clipped by 4 bases and J by 3 bases, with 9 bases between them. In nucleotides, the CDR3 is TGTGCCAGCAGCTCCTCGGGGTACACTGAAGCTTTCTTT. Translation gives CASSSSGYTEAFF.

This chain joins TRBV10-3 and TRBJ2-1; 11 bases agree with TRBD2. The length of the CDR3 is 16 residues. V gave up 10 bases and J gave up 8 bases; unmatched junction bases: 16. Germline-derived CDR1 and CDR2 are ENHRY and SYGVKD. The CDR3 bases are TGTGCCACCTCCCGAAGGACTAGCGGGTTTAGAGATGAGCAGTTCTTC. It is translated as CATSRRTSGFRDEQFF.

This clone has ten or more counts. The CDR3 loop reads CSVGQGAGIQYF. The CDR3 DNA is TGCAGCGTTGGACAGGGGGCCGGCATTCAGTACTTC. This chain links TRBV29-1 with TRBJ2-4, with 10 nucleotides matching TRBD1. Per germline, CDR1 SQVTM and CDR2 ANQGSEA. Germline trimming cut 4 bases from V and 9 bases from J; bases unmatched to any gene: 3. CDR3 size: 12 residues.

This chain joins TRBV5-1 and TRBJ2-1; D might be TRBD2 (5 bases). Germline CDR1 reads SGHRS; CDR2 reads YFSETQ. Trimming took 4 bases from V and 6 from J, leaving 17 bases between them. CDR3 size: 15 residues. CDR3 DNA sequence: TGCGCCAGCAGCCCGGACTCCCAGCAAGTCAATGAGCAGTTCTTC. Its translation: CASSPDSQQVNEQFF.

The genes are TRBV2 and TRBJ2-1, with 7 bases lining up with TRBD2. V shed 8 bases and J 9 bases; nucleotides not matched to a gene: 10. The CDR3 is made up of 13 amino acids. Germline CDR1 SNHLY, CDR2 FYNNEI. CDR3 sequence reads: CASFGLGGIEQFF. CDR3 in DNA: TGTGCCAGCTTCGGTCTGGGGGGGATTGAGCAGTTCTTC.

This clone appeared once. This sequence joins TRBV30 and TRBJ2-1; 11 nucleotides line up with TRBD1. This CDR3 is 14 amino acids long. With 1 base clipped from V and 7 bases from J, the junction kept 3 bases outside the gene matches. Germline CDR1 GTSNPN, CDR2 SVGIG (reference sequence). Here the CDR3 reads CAWSEGQGGNEQFF. The CDR3, as DNA: TGTGCCTGGAGTGAGGGACAGGGGGGAAATGAGCAGTTCTTC.

This clone occurred once. The chain combines TRBV5-1 with TRBJ2-5; maybe TRBD1 (6 bases). V was pared by 4 bases and J by 4 bases, with 14 bases between. Germline V CDR1 and CDR2: SGHRS, YFSETQ. This CDR3 contains 14 residues. CDR3 in DNA: TGCGCCAGCAGCCCCGAAGGACAGAGAGAGACCCAGTACTTC. It specifies CASSPEGQRETQYF. The full variable domain, its missing parts supplied by reference TRBV5-1 and TRBJ2-5, is KAGVTQTPRYLIKTRGQQVTLSCSPISGHRSVSWYQQTPGQGLQFLFEYFSETQRNKGNFPGRFSGRQFSNSRSEMNVSTLELGDSALYLCASSPEGQRETQYFGPGTRLLVL.

The chain is built from TRBV7-3 and TRBJ1-1, with unresolved D. Germline-derived CDR1 and CDR2 are SGHTA and FQGTGA. The germline V and J ends were trimmed by 5 bases and 4 bases, with 17 bases remaining between them. The CDR3 is made up of 15 amino acids. The CDR3 DNA reads as TGTGCCAGCAGCCCATCGACCACGTCGGTCACTGAAGCTTTCTTT. It codes for CASSPSTTSVTEAFF.

The rearrangement joins TRBV2 to TRBJ2-7; tentatively, D is TRBD1 (6 bases). The germline V gene has CDR1 SNHLY and CDR2 FYNNEI. V was trimmed by 8 bases and J by 1 base, leaving 18 bases between them. CDR3 length: 15 amino acids. In DNA, the CDR3 is TGTGCCAGCTCCGGACAGCAAGATACATCCTACGAGCAGTACTTC. It yields the protein CASSGQQDTSYEQYF. The full variable domain, its missing parts supplied by reference TRBV2 and TRBJ2-7, is EPEVTQTPSHQVTQMGQEVILRCVPISNHLYFYWYRQILGQKVEFLVSFYNNEISEKSEIFDDQFSVERPDGSNFTLKIRSTKLEDSAMYFCASSGQQDTSYEQYFGPGTRLTVT.

The chain employs TRBV2 and TRBJ2-5, with D maybe TRBD2 (5 bases). V gave up 7 bases and J gave up 5 bases, with 14 bases separating them. The CDR3 totals 13 residues. CDR1 is SNHLY, CDR2 FYNNEI, per germline. The CDR3 DNA is TGTGCCAGCACTAGCACCAACGGGGAGACCCAGTACTTC. Its protein product is CASTSTNGETQYF.

The J gene is TRBJ2-3, the V gene TRBV4-1; 7 positions match TRBD2. CDR3 length: 16 residues. Trimming removed 0 bases from V and 5 bases from J; junction bases left unmatched: 8. The germline V gene encodes CDR1 MGHRA and CDR2 YSYEKL. This CDR3 is CASSQEVSGWQDTQYF. CDR3 sequence (DNA): TGCGCCAGCAGCCAAGAAGTTAGCGGGTGGCAAGATACGCAGTATTTT.

This chain joins TRBV28 and TRBJ1-4; a possible D gene is TRBD1 (5 bases). Trimming shortened V by 7 bases and J by 6 bases, and 15 bases separated the two germline ends. This CDR3 comprises 14 residues. Germline CDR1 and CDR2: MDHEN and SYDVKM. In DNA form, the CDR3 reads TGTGCCAGCACCGTGCGGGGCTTGGATGAAAAACTGTTTTTT. Protein: CASTVRGLDEKLFF.

The rearrangement links TRBV9 to TRBJ2-3; perhaps TRBD2 as D (7 bases). Trimming left V 3 bases short and J 1 base short, with 15 bases between. This CDR3 has 16 amino acids. Germline V gives CDR1 SGDLS, CDR2 YYNGEE. In DNA, the CDR3 is TGTGCCAGCAGCGCCCTCCTCGGGGGGCGCACAGATACGCAGTATTTT. Encoded protein: CASSALLGGRTDTQYF.

The rearrangement joins TRBV30 to TRBJ1-3; D unresolved. CDR1 and CDR2 from the germline V gene are GTSNPN and SVGIG (reference sequence). The CDR3 runs 15 residues. Trimming pared 2 bases from V and 3 bases from J, leaving 14 bases between. DNA for the CDR3: TGTGCCTGGAGTACGCTGGCACGGCGTGGAAACACCATATATTTT. Amino acids: CAWSTLARRGNTIYF. Full variable domain (missing parts from reference TRBV30 and TRBJ1-3): SQTIHQWPATLVQPVGSPLSLECTVEGTSNPNLYWYRQAAGRGLQLLFYSVGIGQISSEVPQNLSASRPQDRQFILSSKKLLLSDSGFYLCAWSTLARRGNTIYFGEGSWLTVV.

The J gene is TRBJ2-2, the V gene TRBV27, with 16 bases that match TRBD2. The CDR3 consists of 20 residues. Unmatched junction bases numbered 10, after V lost 5 bases and J lost 1 base. Germline loops: CDR1 MNHEY, CDR2 SMNVEV (reference sequence). DNA for the CDR3: TGTGCCAGCAGTCCCTCCCCCGGGACTAGCGGGAGGGAGAACACCGGGGAGCTGTTTTTT. Translating it yields CASSPSPGTSGRENTGELFF.